These 19 T cell receptor beta chains were all obtained from the same sample, sequenced in a study of T cell repertoires in cytomegalovirus infection. No cognate antigen is known for these TCRs. MiXCR, applied by TCRdb to the reads, yields one record per CDR3 protein. The sample holds 680,000 or so distinct CDR3 sequences, approximately 33% seen once. Material: cultured PBMCs, obtained from culture after CMV antigen stimulation. All receptors come from a human donor in good health (CMV status not recorded). Some clones in this sample may be carry-over from other donors' samples.

This clonotype was found a few times. The chain couples TRBV20-1 to TRBJ2-1; no clear D gene. CDR3 length equals 22 residues. Trimming took 5 bases from V and 0 from J, leaving 35 bases between them. Per the germline V gene, CDR1 is DFQATT and CDR2 is SNEGSKA (reference sequence). In DNA, the CDR3 is TGCAGTGCTGTTCCTCTACCCCAAAGATCCACCGCCTCGTATAGCTCCTACAATGAGCAGTTCTTC. Amino acid sequence: CSAVPLPQRSTASYSSYNEQFF.

The chain has TRBV7-2 and TRBJ2-5, with no clear D. V was shortened by 8 bases and J by 7 bases, with 11 bases between the two germline ends. CDR3 length equals 11 residues. The germline CDR1 and CDR2 sequences are SGHTA and FQGNSA. The chain's CDR3 is CASLGSGTQYF. CDR3 nucleotide sequence: TGTGCCAGCCTCGGCTCGGGGACCCAGTACTTC.

This clonotype was seen more than once but under ten times. V is TRBV6-1 and J is TRBJ2-2; D gene uncertain. Germline V lookup: CDR1 MNHNS, CDR2 SASEGT. The length of the CDR3 is 14 residues. V was trimmed by 3 bases and J by 1 base, leaving 6 bases between them. CDR3 sequence reads: CASSEGENTGELFF. Written as DNA, the CDR3 is TGTGCCAGCAGTGAGGGCGAGAACACCGGGGAGCTGTTTTTT.

This clonotype was counted only a few times. The chain combines TRBV28 with TRBJ1-1; 7 bases are shared with TRBD1. J lost 6 bases, V lost 0 bases, and 1 base had no gene match. The CDR3 loop spans 13 amino acids. CDR1 and CDR2 from the germline V gene are MDHEN and SYDVKM. The CDR3 sequence: CASSLWGQSEAFF. CDR3 DNA sequence: TGTGCCAGCAGTTTATGGGGACAGTCTGAAGCTTTCTTT.

This chain connects TRBV5-4 to TRBJ1-2; unclear D gene. Trimming cost V 4 bases and J 5 bases, with 18 bases left between them. There are 15 residues in the CDR3. Germline V lookup: CDR1 SGHNT, CDR2 YYREEE (reference sequence). CDR3 protein: CASSPANGSWYGYTF. The CDR3 DNA is TGTGCCAGCAGCCCCGCCAACGGCTCTTGGTATGGCTACACCTTC.

This clonotype was counted at least ten times. The chain uses TRBV7-2 and TRBJ2-2; no definite D call. Trimming left V 1 base short and J 5 bases short, with 11 bases between. The CDR3 is made up of 15 amino acids. The V gene's germline CDR1 is SGHTA and CDR2 FQGNSA. CDR3 sequence reads: CASSLEGSSTGELFF. CDR3 bases: TGTGCCAGCAGCTTAGAGGGCTCTTCGACCGGGGAGCTGTTTTTT.

This clonotype was observed a few times. The chain links TRBV19 to TRBJ2-2; TRBD1 matches 8 bases. Trimming removed 6 bases from V and 5 bases from J; junction bases left unmatched: 5. CDR3 length: 14 amino acids. Germline V CDR1 and CDR2: LNHDA, SQIVND (reference sequence). CDR3 DNA: TGTGCCAGTAGGGGTTGGACAGGGACCGGGGAGCTGTTTTTT. This sequence encodes CASRGWTGTGELFF. Drawing the rest from reference TRBV19 and TRBJ2-2, the complete variable domain is DGGITQSPKYLFRKEGQNVTLSCEQNLNHDAMYWYRQDPGQGLRLIYYSQIVNDFQKGDIAEGYSVSREKKESFPLTVTSAQKNPTAFYLCASRGWTGTGELFFGEGSRLTVL.

The rearrangement links TRBV6-2 or TRBV6-3 to TRBJ2-7, with TRBD2 as a possible D gene (5 bases). CDR3 length: 12 residues. CDR1 and CDR2 (germline): MNHEY, SVGEGT. Deletions cut 8 bases from V and 8 bases from J, with 16 bases between. The CDR3 nucleotides read TGTGCCAGCGAACGGTCTGGGGAGAAGCAGTACTTC. It is translated as CASERSGEKQYF.

This clonotype was picked up a small number of times. The chain couples TRBV20-1 to TRBJ1-1; D is possibly TRBD1 (5 bases). CDR1 is DFQATT, CDR2 SNEGSKA, per germline (reference sequence). The CDR3 sequence is 12 residues long. Deletions cut 5 bases from V and 6 bases from J, with 13 bases between. In DNA form, the CDR3 reads TGCAGTGCTGGCCTACCGGGACCTGAAGCTTTCTTT. This encodes CSAGLPGPEAFF.

The sample holds a few counts of this clonotype. The chain joins TRBV6-2 or TRBV6-3 to TRBJ2-1; weak D call: TRBD2 (6 bases). This CDR3 spans 14 amino acids. Germline CDR1 and CDR2: MNHEY and SVGEGT. The germline V and J ends were trimmed by 5 bases and 15 bases, with 23 bases remaining between them. The CDR3 DNA is TGTGCCAGCAGTGGTACTCGAAAAAGGGACTTGGGGTTCTTC. Its protein product is CASSGTRKRDLGFF.

This clonotype has a count of ten or more. The chain combines TRBV7-8 with TRBJ2-1; no clear D. CDR1 is SGHVS and CDR2 is FQNEAQ in the germline V gene. This CDR3 has 18 residues. Trimming shortened V by 1 base and J by 0 bases, and 16 bases separated the two germline ends. CDR3 sequence: CASSLEGFYSSSYNEQFF. CDR3 coding DNA: TGTGCCAGCAGCTTAGAGGGCTTCTACTCAAGCTCCTACAATGAGCAGTTCTTC.

J is TRBJ2-7 and V is TRBV19, with 10 bases aligning to TRBD1. Looked up from germline, CDR1 is LNHDA and CDR2 is SQIVND (reference sequence). The V segment lost 5 bases and the J segment 4 bases; nucleotides outside the gene matches: 8. This CDR3 contains 15 residues. The CDR3 DNA reads as TGTGCCAGTAGTCAAGCGGGACAGGGGTGGTACGAGCAGTACTTC. It encodes CASSQAGQGWYEQYF. Full variable domain (rest looked up from reference TRBV19 and TRBJ2-7): DGGITQSPKYLFRKEGQNVTLSCEQNLNHDAMYWYRQDPGQGLRLIYYSQIVNDFQKGDIAEGYSVSREKKESFPLTVTSAQKNPTAFYLCASSQAGQGWYEQYFGPGTRLTVT.

This clonotype was counted a few times. The chain joins TRBV6-5 to TRBJ1-2, with 7 nucleotides matching TRBD1. With V trimmed by 5 bases and J by 3 bases, 9 bases remained unmatched. From germline, CDR1 is MNHEY and CDR2 SVGAGI. The length of the CDR3 is 15 residues. This CDR3 is CASSKQGRFDYGYTF. CDR3 DNA sequence: TGTGCCAGCAGTAAACAGGGGCGGTTCGACTATGGCTACACCTTC.

Ten or more counts support this clonotype. This chain uses TRBV4-1 with TRBJ1-5; no firm D call. The germline V and J ends were trimmed by 2 bases and 7 bases, with 12 bases remaining between them. Germline V lookup: CDR1 MGHRA, CDR2 YSYEKL. The CDR3 contains 14 residues. This CDR3 reads CASSQLLFGQPQHF. CDR3 bases: TGCGCCAGCAGCCAACTGCTATTCGGCCAGCCCCAGCATTTT.

This rearrangement joins TRBV19 to TRBJ2-1; maybe TRBD2 (5 bases). Germline V gene sequence: CDR1 LNHDA, CDR2 SQIVND (reference sequence). Trimming removed 3 bases at V and 3 bases at J, with 15 bases between. The CDR3 consists of 16 residues. For the CDR3, the DNA is TGTGCCAGTAGTATCCGGGCCGGGGTCCTCTACAATGAGCAGTTCTTC. Translation: CASSIRAGVLYNEQFF.

The chain recombines TRBV5-1 with TRBJ2-1, with TRBD2 identical over 7 bases. The junction had 9 bases not matched to a gene; V was cut back by 4 bases and J by 2 bases. The CDR3 covers 16 residues. Germline CDR1 reads SGHRS; CDR2 reads YFSETQ. CDR3 protein: CASSPGKRGAYNEQFF. For the CDR3, the DNA is TGCGCCAGCAGCCCGGGTAAGCGGGGCGCCTACAATGAGCAGTTCTTC.

This rearrangement joins TRBV7-3 to TRBJ2-3; D unclear. Looked up from germline, CDR1 is SGHTA and CDR2 is FQGTGA. The CDR3 consists of 14 residues. Trimming cost V 7 bases and J 1 base, with 12 bases left between them. The CDR3 loop is CASTLDAGTDTQYF. DNA for the CDR3: TGTGCCAGCACCTTGGACGCGGGCACAGATACGCAGTATTTT.

The J gene is TRBJ2-5, the V gene TRBV7-9; no reliable D call. Germline values: CDR1 SEHNR, CDR2 FQNEAQ (reference sequence). This CDR3 is built from 14 residues. The ends were cut back, 1 base at V and 3 bases at J, with 9 bases in the middle. CDR3 sequence (DNA): TGTGCCAGCAGCTTAGGGGCAGAAGAAGAGACCCAGTACTTC. Translation: CASSLGAEEETQYF.

This clonotype showed up just a few times. The J gene is TRBJ2-3, the V gene TRBV4-3; TRBD1 might be the D (6 bases). This CDR3 is built from 13 residues. Germline CDR1 is LGHNA and CDR2 is YSLEER. Trimming removed 3 bases at V and 11 bases at J, with 15 bases between. DNA of the CDR3: TGCGCCAGCAGCCAGGGGGCCTCAGAGGGGCAGTATTTT. Amino acid sequence: CASSQGASEGQYF.